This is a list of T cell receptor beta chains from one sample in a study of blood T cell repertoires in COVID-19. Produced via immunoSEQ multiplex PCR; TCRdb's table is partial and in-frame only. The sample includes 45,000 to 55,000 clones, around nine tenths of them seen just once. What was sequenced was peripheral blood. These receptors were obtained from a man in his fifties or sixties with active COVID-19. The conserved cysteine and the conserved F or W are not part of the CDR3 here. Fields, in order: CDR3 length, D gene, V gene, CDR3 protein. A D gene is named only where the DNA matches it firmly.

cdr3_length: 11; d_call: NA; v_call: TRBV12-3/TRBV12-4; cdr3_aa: ASSFQGIYGYT
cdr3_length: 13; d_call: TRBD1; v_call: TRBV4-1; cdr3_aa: ASNKGKDRGNGYT
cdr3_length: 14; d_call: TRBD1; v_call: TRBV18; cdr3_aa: ASSPTQGQGTETQY
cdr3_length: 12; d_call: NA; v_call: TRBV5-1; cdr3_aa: ASSQDSGNQPQH
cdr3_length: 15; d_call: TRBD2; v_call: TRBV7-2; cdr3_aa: ASSLVRTSGGNNEQF
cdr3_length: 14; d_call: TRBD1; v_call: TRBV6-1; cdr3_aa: ASSGKQGAAGEKLF
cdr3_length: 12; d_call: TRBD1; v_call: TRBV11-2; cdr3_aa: ASSPGQGASEQY
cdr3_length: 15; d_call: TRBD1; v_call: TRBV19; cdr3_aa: ASSILRGQGATYEQY
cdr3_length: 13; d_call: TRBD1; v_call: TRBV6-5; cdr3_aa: ASSTTGTDNSPLH
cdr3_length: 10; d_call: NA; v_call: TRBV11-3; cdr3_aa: ASSSSGNGYT